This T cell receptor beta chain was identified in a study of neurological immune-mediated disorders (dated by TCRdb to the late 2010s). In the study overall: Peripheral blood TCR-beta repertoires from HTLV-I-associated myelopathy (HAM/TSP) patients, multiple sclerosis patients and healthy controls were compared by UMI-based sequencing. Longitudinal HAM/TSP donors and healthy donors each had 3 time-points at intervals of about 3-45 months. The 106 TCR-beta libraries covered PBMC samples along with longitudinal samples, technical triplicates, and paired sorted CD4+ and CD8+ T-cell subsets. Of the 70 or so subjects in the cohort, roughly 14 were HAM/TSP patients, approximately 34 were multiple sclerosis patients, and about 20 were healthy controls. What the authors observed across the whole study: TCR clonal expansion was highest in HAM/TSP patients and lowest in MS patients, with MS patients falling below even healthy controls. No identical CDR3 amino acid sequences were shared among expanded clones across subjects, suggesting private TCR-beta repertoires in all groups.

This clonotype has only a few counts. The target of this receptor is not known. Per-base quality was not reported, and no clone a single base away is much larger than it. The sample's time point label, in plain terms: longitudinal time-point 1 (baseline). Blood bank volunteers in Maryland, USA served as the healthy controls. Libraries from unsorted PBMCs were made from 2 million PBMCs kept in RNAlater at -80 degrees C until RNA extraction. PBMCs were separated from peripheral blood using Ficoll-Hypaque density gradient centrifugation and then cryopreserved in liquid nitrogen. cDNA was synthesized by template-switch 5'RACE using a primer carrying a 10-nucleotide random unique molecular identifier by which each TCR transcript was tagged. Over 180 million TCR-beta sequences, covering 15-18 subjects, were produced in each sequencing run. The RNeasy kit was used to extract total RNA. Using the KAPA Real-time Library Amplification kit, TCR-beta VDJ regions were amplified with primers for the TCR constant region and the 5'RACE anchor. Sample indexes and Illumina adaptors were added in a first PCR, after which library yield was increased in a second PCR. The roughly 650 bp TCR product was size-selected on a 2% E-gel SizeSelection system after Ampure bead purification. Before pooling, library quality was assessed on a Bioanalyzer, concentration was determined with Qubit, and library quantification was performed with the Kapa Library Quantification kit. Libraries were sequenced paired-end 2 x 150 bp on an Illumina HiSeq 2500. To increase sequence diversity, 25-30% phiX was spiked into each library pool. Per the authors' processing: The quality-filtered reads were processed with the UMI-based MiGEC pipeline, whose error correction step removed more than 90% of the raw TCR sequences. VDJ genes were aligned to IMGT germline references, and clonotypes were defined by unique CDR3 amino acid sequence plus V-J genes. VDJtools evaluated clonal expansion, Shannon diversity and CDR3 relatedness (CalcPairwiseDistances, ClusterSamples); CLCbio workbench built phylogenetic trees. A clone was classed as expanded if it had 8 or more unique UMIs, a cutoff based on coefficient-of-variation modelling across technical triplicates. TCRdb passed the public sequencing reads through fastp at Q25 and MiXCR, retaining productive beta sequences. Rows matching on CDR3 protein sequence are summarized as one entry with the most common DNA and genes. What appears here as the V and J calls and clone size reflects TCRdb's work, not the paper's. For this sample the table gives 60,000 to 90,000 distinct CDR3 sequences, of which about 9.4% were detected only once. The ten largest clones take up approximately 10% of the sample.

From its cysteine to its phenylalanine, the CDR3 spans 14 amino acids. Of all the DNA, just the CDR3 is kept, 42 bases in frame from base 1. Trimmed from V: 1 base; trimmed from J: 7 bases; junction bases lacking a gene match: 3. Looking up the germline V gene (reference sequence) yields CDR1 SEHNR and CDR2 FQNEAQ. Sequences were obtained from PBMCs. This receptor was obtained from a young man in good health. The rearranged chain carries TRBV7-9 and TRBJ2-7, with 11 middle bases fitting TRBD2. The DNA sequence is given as TGTGCCAGCAGCTTAGTACTAGCGGGAGAGGAGCAGTACTTC. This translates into CASSLVLAGEEQYF.